This T cell receptor (beta chain) was recorded in a study of blood T cell repertoires in COVID-19. The CDR3 runs 15 residues. Germline lookup yields CDR1 PRHDT and CDR2 FYEKMQ (reference sequence). With 0 bases clipped from V and 3 bases from J, the junction kept 5 bases outside the gene matches. The protocol was immunoSEQ multiplex PCR, while the TCRdb copy is restricted to in-frame clones and leaves out a portion. The data show about 500,000 clones, about 89% seen once. Material: peripheral blood. The TCR comes from a woman in her 50s with COVID-19, enrolled during active disease. The chain has TRBV13 and TRBJ2-7; TRBD1 agrees at 7 bases. CDR3 residues: CASSLGGGSGYEQYF. In nucleotides, the CDR3 is TGTGCCAGCAGCTTAGGAGGGGGCAGCGGCTACGAGCAGTACTTC.